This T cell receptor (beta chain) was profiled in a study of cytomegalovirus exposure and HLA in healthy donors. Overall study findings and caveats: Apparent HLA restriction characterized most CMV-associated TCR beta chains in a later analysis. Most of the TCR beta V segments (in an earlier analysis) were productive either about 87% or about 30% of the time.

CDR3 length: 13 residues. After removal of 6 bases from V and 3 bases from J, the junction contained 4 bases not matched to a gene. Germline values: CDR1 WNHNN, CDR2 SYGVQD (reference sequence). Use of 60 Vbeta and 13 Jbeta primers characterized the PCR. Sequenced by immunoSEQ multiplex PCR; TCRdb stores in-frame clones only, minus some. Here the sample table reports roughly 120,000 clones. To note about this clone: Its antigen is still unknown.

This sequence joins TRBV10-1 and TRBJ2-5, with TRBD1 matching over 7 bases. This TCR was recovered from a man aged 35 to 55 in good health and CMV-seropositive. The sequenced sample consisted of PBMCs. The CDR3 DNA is TGCGCCAGCAGCCACAGGGGAGAAGAGACCCAGTACTTC. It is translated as CASSHRGEETQYF.